The clone carrying this T cell receptor (beta chain) was observed a single time. The data are from a study of blood T cell repertoires in COVID-19. As for the study in general: Italy, Spain and the United States were the sources of the convalescent and acute COVID-19 samples. T cells, B-cell-depleted T cells, or PBMCs provided the cDNA or gDNA that served as material.

V gave up 0 bases and J gave up 4 bases, with 9 bases separating them. CDR1 is KGHSH and CDR2 is LQKENI in the germline V gene. The CDR3 is 14 amino acids. Methods used by the authors: Amplification of reference gene primers provided the estimated nucleated cell counts. Clones were sequenced by immunoSEQ multiplex PCR, and TCRdb holds only the in-frame ones, with some missing. The V and J calls and the clone size are those of that table, but D and trimming were determined from the DNA. Of under 100,000 clones in the sample, 90% are singletons; the top ten hold 4% to 6%. The genes are TRBV18 and TRBJ1-2, with D unclear. This receptor was identified in a man in his fifties with acute or convalescent COVID-19. The sample taken for sequencing was peripheral blood. CDR3 region: CASSPPLGGYGYTF. DNA of the CDR3: TGTGCCAGCTCACCACCCCTTGGCGGCTATGGCTACACCTTC.